A selection of T cell receptor beta chains follows, all from one sample in a study of cytomegalovirus exposure and HLA in healthy donors. Clones were sequenced by immunoSEQ multiplex PCR, and TCRdb holds only the in-frame ones, with some missing. The sample includes 200,000 to 250,000 clones. Sequencing was performed on PBMCs. Source of these receptors: a girl aged 2-10 years in good health and CMV-seropositive. The CDR3 runs from the conserved cysteine through the conserved F or W. Each record gives: V gene, J gene, D gene, CDR3 DNA, CDR3 protein. A D gene is named only where the DNA matches it firmly.

TRBV2,TRBJ2-5,TRBD2,TGTGCCAGCAATAGGGGGGATGGTGCTAGCGGGAGCAAAGAGACCCAGTACTTC,CASNRGDGASGSKETQYF
TRBV5-1,TRBJ2-7,.,TGCGCCAGCAGCTTGGTTCAGGGCCCCTCCTACGAGCAGTACTTC,CASSLVQGPSYEQYF
TRBV14,TRBJ2-7,.,TGTGCCAGCAGACCACGGGGTAACTACGAGCAGTACTTC,CASRPRGNYEQYF
TRBV29-1,TRBJ2-1,TRBD2,TGCAGCGTTGGCCCAGCGGGAGGCCTCAATGAGCAGTTCTTC,CSVGPAGGLNEQFF
TRBV7-2,TRBJ1-2,.,TGTGCCAGCAGCTTTTGGGGGCAGGGCTATGGCTACACCTTC,CASSFWGQGYGYTF
TRBV28,TRBJ2-1,.,TGTGCCAGCAGCTCATACCGTCAGGCGGGGTCCAGTGAGCAGTTCTTC,CASSSYRQAGSSEQFF
TRBV27,TRBJ2-7,TRBD2,TGTGCCAGCAGTTTAGGGTCTAGCGGATCCTACGAGCAGTACTTC,CASSLGSSGSYEQYF
TRBV2,TRBJ2-7,.,TGTGCCAGCATCCTTGACAGCTACGAGCAGTACTTC,CASILDSYEQYF
TRBV5-4,TRBJ2-7,.,TGTGCCAGCAGCTTGGGCCCCTCCAGGGGAGACGAGCAGTACTTC,CASSLGPSRGDEQYF
TRBV19,TRBJ1-1,.,TGTGCCAGTAGTATAGATCTCCTACTTTTGAACACTGAAGCTTTCTTT,CASSIDLLLLNTEAFF
TRBV10-3,TRBJ2-7,TRBD1,TGTGCCATCAGCGGACAGGGGGCGAGCGAGCAGTACTTC,CAISGQGASEQYF
TRBV19,TRBJ2-1,TRBD2,TGTGCCAGTAGTCCGCTAGCGGGAGAGGCGCATGAGCAGTTCTTC,CASSPLAGEAHEQFF
TRBV30,TRBJ2-1,TRBD1,TGTGCCTGGACCCCAGGACAGGGGAATAATGAGCAGTTCTTC,CAWTPGQGNNEQFF
TRBV30,TRBJ1-1,.,TGTGCCTGGAGCGCCAGGCTCGAGGGCACTGAAGCTTTCTTT,CAWSARLEGTEAFF
TRBV4-1,TRBJ1-4,TRBD1,TGCGCCAGCTCCATTCCGGGACAGCTTGGTGAAAAACTGTTTTTT,CASSIPGQLGEKLFF
TRBV27,TRBJ2-2,.,TGTGCCAGCAGTTTGGTCGGGGCCGGGGAGCTGTTTTTT,CASSLVGAGELFF
TRBV6-1,TRBJ2-5,TRBD2,TGTGCCAGCAGTCCCTTATCGGGAGGCGGTGAGACCCAGTACTTC,CASSPLSGGGETQYF
TRBV10-3,TRBJ1-1,.,TGTGCCATCAGCGACCATCAAGGGGCGAACACTGAAGCTTTCTTT,CAISDHQGANTEAFF
TRBV12-5,TRBJ2-7,.,TGTGCTAGTGGTTTGGTGACGGGGACATGCTCCAACGAGCAGTACTTC,CASGLVTGTCSNEQYF
TRBV28,TRBJ2-5,TRBD2,TGTGCCACCCGGGAGGGCCAAGAGACCCAGTACTTC,CATREGQETQYF
TRBV5-4,TRBJ2-7,.,TGTGCCAGCAGCTTGGGAGACGAGCAGTACTTC,CASSLGDEQYF
TRBV7-9,TRBJ2-7,TRBD1,TGTGCCAGCAGCCCACAGGGGGCTAGGGGCGCTCAGTGGGCCTACGAGCAGTACTTC,CASSPQGARGAQWAYEQYF
TRBV6-4,TRBJ2-7,TRBD1,TGTGCCAGCAGCAGGACAGGGGGTGGCGAGCAGTACTTC,CASSRTGGGEQYF
TRBV2,TRBJ2-7,TRBD2,TGTGCCAGCGTTGAGCGGGAGCGCTCCGAGCAGTACTTC,CASVERERSEQYF
TRBV15,TRBJ2-3,.,TGTGCCACCCTCCGGACGGGGGTTGGGATCACAGATACGCAGTATTTT,CATLRTGVGITDTQYF
TRBV11-2,TRBJ2-7,TRBD2,TGTGCCAGCAGCTATAGCGGGGACGAGCAGTACTTC,CASSYSGDEQYF
TRBV28,TRBJ1-1,TRBD1,TGTGCCAGCATAGACAGGGGAGGCACTGAAGCTTTCTTT,CASIDRGGTEAFF
TRBV5-1,TRBJ1-2,.,TGCGCCAGCAGCTTGGCAGAAAACTATGGCTACACCTTC,CASSLAENYGYTF
TRBV5-1,TRBJ1-1,.,TGCGCCAGCAGCTTGGAGAACAGGGCGAACACTGAAGCTTTCTTT,CASSLENRANTEAFF
TRBV10-1,TRBJ2-3,TRBD2,TGCGCCAGCAGTGAGTTGGGACTAGCGGGAGAGGGAGATACGCAGTATTTT,CASSELGLAGEGDTQYF
TRBV9,TRBJ2-5,TRBD1,TGTGCCAGCAGCGTCTCACAGGGGAGTGAGACCCAGTACTTC,CASSVSQGSETQYF
TRBV27,TRBJ2-7,.,TGTGCCAGCGCTCCCAAGGTGCAGGGGGGAACCGAGCAGTACTTC,CASAPKVQGGTEQYF
TRBV6-5,TRBJ2-2,.,TGTGCCAGCAGTTACCTTGACAGCACCGGGGAGCTGTTTTTT,CASSYLDSTGELFF
TRBV6-1,TRBJ2-1,TRBD1,TGTGCCAGCAGTGTGACAGGGGACAATGAGCAGTTCTTC,CASSVTGDNEQFF
TRBV27,TRBJ2-1,.,TGTGCCAGCAGTTCGCATCGACAGGCCAATGAGCAGTTCTTC,CASSSHRQANEQFF
TRBV28,TRBJ2-7,.,TGTGCCAGCAGCCCTCCGGCGGGGCAGCAGTACTTC,CASSPPAGQQYF
TRBV11-2,TRBJ2-3,.,TGTGCCAGCAGCTTAGATCTCAGGGGTTTCACAGATACGCAGTATTTT,CASSLDLRGFTDTQYF
TRBV28,TRBJ2-3,TRBD2,TGTGCCAGCAGTTTGAGTAGCGGGAGAGGCACAGATACGCAGTATTTT,CASSLSSGRGTDTQYF
TRBV28,TRBJ2-7,TRBD1,TGTGCCAGCAGTTTTCCGGACAGGGCTGACGAGCAGTACTTC,CASSFPDRADEQYF
TRBV25-1,TRBJ2-1,TRBD2,TGTGCCAGCAGTGAAACCCCAACACTAGCGGGAGCCAATGAGCAGTTCTTC,CASSETPTLAGANEQFF
TRBV10-1,TRBJ2-1,TRBD2,TGCGCCAGCAGTGAAATACCGAGACTAGCCCCGAATGAGCAGTTCTTC,CASSEIPRLAPNEQFF
TRBV5-6,TRBJ2-7,TRBD1,TGTGCCAGCAGCAGGGGACAGCTGATCTACGAGCAGTACTTC,CASSRGQLIYEQYF
TRBV9,TRBJ2-1,TRBD2,TGTGCCAGCAGCACGCCTAGCGGGTACTACAATGAGCAGTTCTTC,CASSTPSGYYNEQFF
TRBV28,TRBJ1-1,.,TGTGCCAGCAGTTTTTTCACCACAGGGAACACTGAAGCTTTCTTT,CASSFFTTGNTEAFF
TRBV11-1,TRBJ2-7,.,TGTGCCAGCAGCCCCGGGTGGGAGTACGAGCAGTACTTC,CASSPGWEYEQYF
TRBV5-1,TRBJ2-6,.,TGCGCCAGCAGCCTCGGCTCTGGGGCCAACGTCCTGACTTTC,CASSLGSGANVLTF
TRBV4-1,TRBJ2-7,.,TGCGCCAGCAGCCAAGACGTTAATGGGGGGAACAACGAGCAGTACTTC,CASSQDVNGGNNEQYF
TRBV7-8,TRBJ1-1,.,TGTGCCAGCAGCCCCATCCCCCCTGAAGCTTTCTTT,CASSPIPPEAFF
TRBV6-1,TRBJ1-2,.,TGTGCCAGCAGTGAACGGGGGTATGGCTACACCTTC,CASSERGYGYTF
TRBV7-2,TRBJ1-2,.,TGTGCCAGCAGCCCAATGTCGACAGACTATGGCTACACCTTC,CASSPMSTDYGYTF
TRBV5-1,TRBJ2-5,.,TGCGCCAGCAGCCCAGGACTAAACTCTCAAGAGACCCAGTACTTC,CASSPGLNSQETQYF
TRBV5-4,TRBJ2-7,.,TGTGCCAGCAGCCTGGAAGGGAGCTCCTACGAGCAGTACTTC,CASSLEGSSYEQYF
TRBV6-5,TRBJ2-7,TRBD2,TGTGCCAGCACCGAGATCAGGGAGGGCGAGCAGTACTTC,CASTEIREGEQYF
TRBV29-1,TRBJ2-1,.,TGCAGCTCGGAGGAACGACTAGGCCCCTATGAGCAGTTCTTC,CSSEERLGPYEQFF
TRBV6-1,TRBJ1-5,TRBD1,TGTGCCAGCAGGAGGGACAGAAATAGCAATCAGCCCCAGCATTTT,CASRRDRNSNQPQHF
TRBV5-1,TRBJ2-3,TRBD2,TGCGCCAGCAGCCCAGCAGTAGCGGGAGGGGACACAGATACGCAGTATTTT,CASSPAVAGGDTDTQYF